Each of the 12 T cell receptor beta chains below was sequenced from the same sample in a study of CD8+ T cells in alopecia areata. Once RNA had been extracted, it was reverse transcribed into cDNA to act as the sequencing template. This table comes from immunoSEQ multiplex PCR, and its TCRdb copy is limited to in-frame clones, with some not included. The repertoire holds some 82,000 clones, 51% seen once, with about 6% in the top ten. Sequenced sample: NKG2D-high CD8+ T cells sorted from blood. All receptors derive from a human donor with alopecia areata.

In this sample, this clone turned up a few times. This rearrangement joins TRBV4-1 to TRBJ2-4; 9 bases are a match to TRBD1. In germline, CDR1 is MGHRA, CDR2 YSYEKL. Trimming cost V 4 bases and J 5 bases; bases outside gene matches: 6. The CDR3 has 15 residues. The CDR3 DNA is TGCGCCAGCAGCCGAACGACAGGGGGAGAAAACATTCAGTACTTC. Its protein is CASSRTTGGENIQYF.

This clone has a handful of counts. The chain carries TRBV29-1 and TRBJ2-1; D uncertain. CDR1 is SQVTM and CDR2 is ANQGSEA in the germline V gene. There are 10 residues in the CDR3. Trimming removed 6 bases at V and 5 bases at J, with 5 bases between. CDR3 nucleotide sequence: TGCAGCGTAGAGGACAATGAGCAGTTCTTC. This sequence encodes CSVEDNEQFF.

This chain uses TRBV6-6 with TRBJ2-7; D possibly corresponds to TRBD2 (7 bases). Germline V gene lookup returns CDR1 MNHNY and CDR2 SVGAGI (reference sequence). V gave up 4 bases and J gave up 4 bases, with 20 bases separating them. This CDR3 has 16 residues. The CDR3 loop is CASSFGGGPSEYEQYF. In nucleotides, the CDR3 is TGTGCCAGCAGTTTCGGCGGGGGCCCTTCTGAATACGAGCAGTACTTC.

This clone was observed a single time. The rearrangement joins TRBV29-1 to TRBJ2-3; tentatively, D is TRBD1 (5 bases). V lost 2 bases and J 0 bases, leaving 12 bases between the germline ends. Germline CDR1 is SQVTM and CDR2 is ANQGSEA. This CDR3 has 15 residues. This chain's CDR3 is CSVETGTPSTDTQYF. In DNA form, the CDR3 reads TGCAGCGTTGAAACAGGAACCCCTAGCACAGATACGCAGTATTTT.

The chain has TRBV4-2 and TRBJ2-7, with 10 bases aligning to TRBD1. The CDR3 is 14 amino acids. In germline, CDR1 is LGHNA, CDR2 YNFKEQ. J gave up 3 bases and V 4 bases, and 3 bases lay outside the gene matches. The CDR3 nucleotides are TGTGCCAGCAGCCGCGGGACAGGGGTCTACGAGCAGTACTTC. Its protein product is CASSRGTGVYEQYF.

CDR3 loop: CAGQTVNMETQYF. The CDR3 coding sequence is TGTGCCGGACAGACAGTGAATATGGAGACCCAGTACTTC. The chain recombines TRBV28 with TRBJ2-5; possibly TRBD1 for D (6 bases). Trimming removed 11 bases at V and 5 bases at J, with 18 bases between. The germline CDR1 and CDR2 sequences are MDHEN and SYDVKM. The CDR3 covers 13 residues.

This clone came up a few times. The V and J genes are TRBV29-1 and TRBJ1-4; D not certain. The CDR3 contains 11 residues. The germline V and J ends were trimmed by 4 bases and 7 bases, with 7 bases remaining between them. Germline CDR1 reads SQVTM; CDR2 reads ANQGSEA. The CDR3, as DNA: TGCAGCGTTGGGAAGGGTGAAAAACTGTTTTTT. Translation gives CSVGKGEKLFF. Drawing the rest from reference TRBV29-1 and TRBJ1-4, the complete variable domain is SAVISQKPSRDICQRGTSLTIQCQVDSQVTMMFWYRQQPGQSLTLIATANQGSEATYESGFVIDKFPISRPNLTFSTLTVSNMSPEDSSIYLCSVGKGEKLFFGSGTQLSVL.

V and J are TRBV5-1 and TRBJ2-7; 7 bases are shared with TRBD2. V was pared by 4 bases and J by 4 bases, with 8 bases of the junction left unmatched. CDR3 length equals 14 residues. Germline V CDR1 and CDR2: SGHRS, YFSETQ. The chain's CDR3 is CASSTWTRGYEQYF. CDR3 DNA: TGCGCCAGCAGCACATGGACTAGGGGATACGAGCAGTACTTC.

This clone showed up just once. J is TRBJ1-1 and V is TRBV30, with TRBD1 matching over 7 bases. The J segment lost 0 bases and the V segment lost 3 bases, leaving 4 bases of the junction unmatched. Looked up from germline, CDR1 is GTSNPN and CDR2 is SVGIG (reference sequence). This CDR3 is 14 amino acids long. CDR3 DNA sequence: TGTGCCTGGAGGCCGGGACAGATGAACACTGAAGCTTTCTTT. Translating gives CAWRPGQMNTEAFF.

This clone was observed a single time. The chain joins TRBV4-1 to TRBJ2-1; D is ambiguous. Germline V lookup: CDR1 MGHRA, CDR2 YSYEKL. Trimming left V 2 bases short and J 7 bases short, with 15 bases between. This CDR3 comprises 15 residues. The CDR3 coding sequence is TGCGCCAGCAGCCAACTTCTGACTCCCGGGAATGAGCAGTTCTTC. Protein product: CASSQLLTPGNEQFF.

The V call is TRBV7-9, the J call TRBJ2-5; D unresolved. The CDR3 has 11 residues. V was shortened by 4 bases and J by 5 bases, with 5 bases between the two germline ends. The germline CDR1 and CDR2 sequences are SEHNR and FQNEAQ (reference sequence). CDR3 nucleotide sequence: TGTGCCAGCAGCTGGTCTGAGACCCAGTACTTC. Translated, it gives CASSWSETQYF. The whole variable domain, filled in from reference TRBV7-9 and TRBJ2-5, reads DTGVSQNPRHKITKRGQNVTFRCDPISEHNRLYWYRQTLGQGPEFLTYFQNEAQLEKSRLLSDRFSAERPKGSFSTLEIQRTEQGDSAMYLCASSWSETQYFGPGTRLLVL.

The DNA for the CDR3 is TGTGCCAGCAGTGACCTTACTAGCGGGGGGTTCCAAGAGACCCAGTACTTC. This gives the protein CASSDLTSGGFQETQYF. The rearrangement joins TRBV25-1 to TRBJ2-5, with 12 bases matching TRBD2. V shed 3 bases, J shed 1 base, and the junction held 6 bases outside the gene matches. The CDR3 totals 17 residues. CDR1 and CDR2 from the germline V gene are MGHDK and SYGVNS.